A selection of T cell receptor beta chains follows, all from one sample in a study of regulatory T cells in long-lasting Graves disease. TCRdb re-called the multiplex PCR reads through MiXCR, storing one row per CDR3 protein. The sample records around 400,000 distinct CDR3 sequences, around 16% being singletons. The sequencing used peripheral blood mononuclear cells (PBMCs), collected at new diagnosis, from a patient treated with antithyroid drugs. These receptors all come from a female donor with Graves disease. Each CDR3 is given with its conserved first and last residue. Fields, in order: clone size, V gene, D gene, J gene, CDR3 protein, CDR3 DNA. The D gene is left open where the match is weak. Some rows have no size entry. The others give once, few or many, or a class for an expanded clone.

-	TRBV27	-	TRBJ1-5	CASSPYGQSDQPQHF	TGTGCCAGCAGCCCATACGGACAGTCCGATCAGCCCCAGCATTTT
-	TRBV5-4	-	TRBJ1-2	CASSSPGRSNYGYTF	TGTGCCAGCAGCTCCCCCGGGAGATCTAACTATGGCTACACCTTC
many	TRBV7-9	-	TRBJ1-1	CASSLRGGGAFF	TGTGCCAGCAGCTTAAGGGGTGGGGGAGCTTTCTTT
-	TRBV28	-	TRBJ1-5	CASSLRTGRRQPQHF	TGTGCCAGCAGTTTACGCACAGGGCGTCGTCAGCCCCAGCATTTT
-	TRBV7-9	-	TRBJ2-3	CASSSRRGHTDTQYF	TGTGCCAGCAGCTCCCGGCGGGGGCACACAGATACGCAGTATTTT
-	TRBV11-3	-	TRBJ2-1	CASSQTSYNEQFF	TGTGCCAGCTCCCAAACCTCCTACAATGAGCAGTTCTTC
many	TRBV2	TRBD1	TRBJ1-2	CASSEDPRGFNYGYTF	TGTGCCAGCAGTGAGGATCCCAGGGGGTTTAACTATGGCTACACCTTC
few	TRBV12-3/TRBV12-4	TRBD2	TRBJ2-3	CASSSGTSGTQYF	TGTGCCAGCAGTTCTGGGACTAGCGGAACGCAGTATTTT
-	TRBV5-1	-	TRBJ1-1	CASSLGAGTNTEAFF	TGCGCCAGCAGCTTGGGGGCGGGGACGAACACTGAAGCTTTCTTT
-	TRBV7-9	TRBD2	TRBJ2-7	CASSLRVLASGSYEQYF	TGTGCCAGCAGCTTACGGGTCCTGGCTAGCGGGTCCTACGAGCAGTACTTC
many	TRBV20-1	-	TRBJ1-1	CSATGDYRNTEAFF	TGCAGTGCTACAGGGGATTATCGGAACACTGAAGCTTTCTTT
few	TRBV6-1	-	TRBJ2-7	CASSFAESSYEQYF	TGTGCCAGCAGTTTCGCGGAGAGCTCCTACGAGCAGTACTTC
-	TRBV28	-	TRBJ2-5	CAWGGRGETQYF	TGTGCCTGGGGGGGGCGAGGGGAGACCCAGTACTTC
many	TRBV11-2	-	TRBJ2-3	CASSRPGGTDTQYF	TGTGCCAGCAGCAGACCAGGGGGCACAGATACGCAGTATTTT
-	TRBV29-1	-	TRBJ1-2	CSVLTQTANYGYTF	TGCAGCGTACTAACCCAGACAGCTAACTATGGCTACACCTTC
many	TRBV29-1	-	TRBJ2-3	CSVEDRGAAQYF	TGCAGCGTTGAAGATCGAGGGGCTGCGCAGTATTTT
many	TRBV28	TRBD2	TRBJ2-7	CASFGTSGPDSYEQYF	TGTGCCAGCTTCGGGACTAGCGGGCCCGACTCCTACGAGCAGTACTTC
few	TRBV6-2/TRBV6-3	TRBD1	TRBJ2-4	CATQTRSPRTGENIQYF	TGTGCCACCCAAACCCGAAGCCCCCGGACAGGGGAAAACATTCAGTACTTC
-	TRBV6-2/TRBV6-3	-	TRBJ1-1	CASSPGPTNTEAFF	TGTGCCAGCAGCCCCGGACCGACGAACACTGAAGCTTTCTTT
-	TRBV12-3/TRBV12-4	TRBD2	TRBJ2-3	CASRLAGISLDTQYF	TGTGCCAGCAGACTAGCGGGAATCAGTTTGGATACGCAGTATTTT
many	TRBV4-1	TRBD2	TRBJ2-3	CASTSRLAGVSGSTDTQYF	TGCGCCAGCACCTCTAGACTAGCGGGAGTATCTGGGAGCACAGATACGCAGTATTTT
few	TRBV7-2	TRBD1	TRBJ1-5	CASSLLTGGSQPQHF	TGTGCCAGCAGCTTATTGACAGGGGGGAGTCAGCCCCAGCATTTT
-	TRBV6-1	-	TRBJ2-2	CASTLGWGYDTGELFF	TGTGCCAGCACCCTTGGGTGGGGTTACGACACCGGGGAGCTGTTTTTT
many	TRBV28	TRBD1	TRBJ2-3	CASSRPTGGLKKSRTDTQYF	TGTGCCAGCAGTCGCCCGACAGGGGGGCTTAAAAAATCCCGCACAGATACGCAGTATTTT
many	TRBV6-2/TRBV6-3	-	TRBJ1-2	CASSETANYGYTF	TGTGCCAGCAGTGAAACAGCTAACTATGGCTACACCTTC
-	TRBV18	-	TRBJ2-3	CASSPEAGYRSDTQYF	TGTGCCAGCTCACCAGAGGCGGGGTACCGGTCGGATACGCAGTATTTT
many	TRBV5-1	-	TRBJ1-1	CASSAQNTEAFF	TGCGCCAGCAGCGCGCAAAACACTGAAGCTTTCTTT
-	TRBV4-1	-	TRBJ2-1	CASSLEGTFNEQFF	TGCGCCAGCAGCCTCGAGGGGACTTTCAATGAGCAGTTCTTC
many	TRBV20-1	TRBD1	TRBJ2-3	CSARDFRQGSTDTQYF	TGCAGTGCCCGAGACTTCAGACAGGGGAGCACAGATACGCAGTATTTT
many	TRBV12-3/TRBV12-4	TRBD2	TRBJ2-7	CASSPSAGDLSYEQYF	TGTGCCAGCAGTCCCTCAGCGGGGGACCTCTCCTACGAGCAGTACTTC
few	TRBV28	TRBD2	TRBJ2-2	CASSIRGLAGGPDTGEPFF	TGTGCCAGCAGTATTCGGGGACTAGCGGGAGGGCCGGACACCGGGGAGCCGTTTTTT
many	TRBV20-1	-	TRBJ1-5	CSAGYSNQPQHF	TGCAGTGCTGGTTATAGCAATCAGCCCCAGCATTTT
many	TRBV13	TRBD1	TRBJ2-7	CASSSRDRGHEQYF	TGTGCCAGCAGCTCCCGGGACAGGGGCCACGAGCAGTACTTC